This TCR beta chain was sequenced for a study of blood T cell repertoires in COVID-19. About the study: T cells, B-cell-depleted T cells, or PBMCs supplied cDNA or gDNA.

Unmatched junction bases numbered 10, after V lost 5 bases and J lost 9 bases. CDR3 length equals 14 residues. Germline CDR1 and CDR2: LNHDA and SQIVND (reference sequence). Original handling: Reference gene primer amplification gave nucleated cell count estimates. Measured with immunoSEQ multiplex PCR; TCRdb has only the in-frame clones, and not every one. The V and J calls and clone size are taken from that table; D and trimming were inferred from the DNA. There are 80,000 to 100,000 clones in the sample; 75% to 90% occur only once, and approximately 19% lies in the top ten. This sequence joins TRBV19 and TRBJ1-2; TRBD1 matches 9 bases. Sequenced material: peripheral blood. The sequence derives from a woman older than 75 with acute or convalescent COVID-19. The CDR3 loop is CASSADRGRGSYTF. For the CDR3, the DNA is TGTGCCAGTAGTGCGGACAGGGGACGGGGGAGCTACACCTTC.